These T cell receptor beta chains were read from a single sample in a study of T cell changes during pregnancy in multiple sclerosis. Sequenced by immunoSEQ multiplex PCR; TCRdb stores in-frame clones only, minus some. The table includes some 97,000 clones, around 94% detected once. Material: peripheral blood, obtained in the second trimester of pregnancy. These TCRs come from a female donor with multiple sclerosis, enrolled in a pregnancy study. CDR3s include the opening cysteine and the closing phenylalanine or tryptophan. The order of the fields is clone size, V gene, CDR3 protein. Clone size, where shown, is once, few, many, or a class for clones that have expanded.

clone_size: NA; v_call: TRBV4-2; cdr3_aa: CASSQDGSNQPQHF
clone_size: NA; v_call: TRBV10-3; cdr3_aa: CAINRLGREGSSGNTIYF
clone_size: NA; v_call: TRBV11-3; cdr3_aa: CASSSTLRGQGYSNQPQHF
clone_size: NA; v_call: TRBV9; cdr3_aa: CASSPHTF
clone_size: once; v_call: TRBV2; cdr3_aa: CASSVEYTGELFF
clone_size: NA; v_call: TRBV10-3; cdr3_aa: CAISDSDIRTYNSPLHF
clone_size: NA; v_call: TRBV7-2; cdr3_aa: CASSLVGTNNNEQFF
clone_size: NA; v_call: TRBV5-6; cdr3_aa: CASSSRVWTGRRGYTF
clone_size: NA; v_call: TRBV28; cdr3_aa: CASSLRQAKQYF
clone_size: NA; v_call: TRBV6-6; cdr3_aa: CASRIHGTGGYNEQFF
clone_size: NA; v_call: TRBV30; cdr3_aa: CAWETGSRTLWGYTF
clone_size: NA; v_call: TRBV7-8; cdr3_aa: CASSAPLGNEQFF
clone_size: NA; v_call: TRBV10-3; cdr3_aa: CAISERLAGGPAGELFF
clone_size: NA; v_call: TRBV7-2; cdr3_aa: CASSSGQINQPQHF
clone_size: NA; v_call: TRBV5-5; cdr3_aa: CASSLYQAGGTDTQYF
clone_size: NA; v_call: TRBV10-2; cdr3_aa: CASAGDYGYTF
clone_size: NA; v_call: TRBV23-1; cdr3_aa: CASSHPGTGGEKLFF
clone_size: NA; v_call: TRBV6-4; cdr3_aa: CASSDHIRQGRSNQPQHF
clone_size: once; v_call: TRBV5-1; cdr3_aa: CASSGGTGMNTEAFF
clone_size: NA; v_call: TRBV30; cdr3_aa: CAWSRSLAEDTQYF
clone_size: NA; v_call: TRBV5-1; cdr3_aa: CASSFAGRAEAFF
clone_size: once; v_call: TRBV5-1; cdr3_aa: CASSLGTDSYEQYF
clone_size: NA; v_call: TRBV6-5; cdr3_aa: CASRARQGADTEAFF
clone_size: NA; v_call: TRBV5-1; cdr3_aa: CASSLDLPGGSDDGYTF
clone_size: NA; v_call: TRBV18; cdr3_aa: CASSPPSSGGYTDTQYF
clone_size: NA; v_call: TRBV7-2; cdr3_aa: CASSAAGGHTGELFF
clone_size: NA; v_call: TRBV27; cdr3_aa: CASNVGTGGIPNEQYF
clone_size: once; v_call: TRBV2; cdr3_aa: CASSEARGAGQPQHF
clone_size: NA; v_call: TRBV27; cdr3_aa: CASSLFEGQETQYF
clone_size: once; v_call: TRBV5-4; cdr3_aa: CASSLQGVYGYTF
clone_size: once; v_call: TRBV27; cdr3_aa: CASSLLRPNSQAFF
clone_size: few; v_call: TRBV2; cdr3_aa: CASSGSGMGNQPQHF
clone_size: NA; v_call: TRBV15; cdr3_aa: CATSRDLAGDEQYF
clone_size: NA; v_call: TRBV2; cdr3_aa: CASSGRDRGGLYGYTF
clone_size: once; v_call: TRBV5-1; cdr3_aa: CASRLTAGGSNEQYF
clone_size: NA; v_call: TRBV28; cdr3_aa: CASSSTTSTGEKLFF
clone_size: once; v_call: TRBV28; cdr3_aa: CASSDSVPRAQHF
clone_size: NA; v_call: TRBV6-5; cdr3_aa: CASCRQASNYGYTF
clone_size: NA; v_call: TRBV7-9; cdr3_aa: CASSFNAGGTYNEQFF
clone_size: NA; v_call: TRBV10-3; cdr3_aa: CAIGSGQVVNTEAFF